These 3 T cell receptor beta chains originate from one sample sequenced in a study of blood T cells in healthy people across ages (dated by TCRdb to 2015 to 2017). The library was prepared using 5' RACE. Data came from an Illumina HiSeq 2500. A second PCR of roughly 6 to 11 cycles was run with a J-beta primer mix and a sample-barcoded 5' primer. In-frame beta chains were kept once TCRdb had trimmed the public reads at Q25 with fastp and called clones with MiXCR. Records with the same CDR3 protein are collapsed into one entry carrying the most frequent genes and DNA. A total of roughly 800,000 distinct CDR3 sequences appear in this sample, around 25% of them only once. The ten largest clones represent 9.4% of the sample. The sample was also reused in another study, on T cells of mothers and their children.

The sample taken for sequencing was blood. Every receptor here comes from a boy between 10 and 17 years old in good health.

In this sample, this clonotype turned up a few times. The rearrangement joins TRBV5-5 to TRBJ2-5; TRBD1 matches 8 bases. The better agreement between TRBJ2-1 and the DNA end casts doubt on the J call. CDR3 length: 16 residues. CDR1 is SGHKS, CDR2 YYEKEE, per germline (reference sequence). CDR3 nucleotides: TGTGCCAGCAGCGTCCTCGGACAGGGTAATTTATATGAGCAGTTCTTC. Translation gives CASSVLGQGNLYEQFF.

The chain recombines TRBV12-3 or TRBV12-4 with TRBJ2-3; 10 nucleotides line up with TRBD2. Losses at the gene ends were 3 bases for V and 4 bases for J; bases not matched to a gene: 7. This CDR3 region has 16 residues. The CDR3 DNA sequence: TGTGCCAGCAGTTTTTCCTCTAGCGGGAGTCCAGATACGCAGTATTTT. Its translation: CASSFSSSGSPDTQYF.

Worth noting for this clonotype: At one end the junction does not follow the germline gene, possibly because of a read error. V and J are TRBV4-1 and TRBJ2-7; TRBD2 matches 8 bases. The CDR3 consists of 14 residues. Germline values: CDR1 MGHRA, CDR2 YSYEKL. For the CDR3, the DNA is TGCGCCAGCCGCCAAGGGACTAGTCTGGGCGAGCAGTACTTC. Translation gives CASRQGTSLGEQYF.